Given below is one T cell receptor (beta chain) in context. The sample is drawn from a study of blood T cell repertoires in COVID-19. CDR1 and CDR2 from the germline V gene are MNHEY and SVGAGI. CDR3 length: 15 residues. The V end lost 4 bases, the J end lost 6 bases, and 17 bases lay between the germline ends. The method was immunoSEQ multiplex PCR; TCRdb's version includes in-frame clones alone and lacks a portion of them. Among 150,000 to 200,000 clones listed, 70% to 90% were seen once. Sequencing was carried out using peripheral blood. The receptor was isolated from a man between 50 and 59 years old with active or convalescent COVID-19. The V and J genes are TRBV6-5 and TRBJ2-3; D might be TRBD2 (5 bases). CDR3 amino acids: CASSWERRSADTQYF. The CDR3 nucleotides are TGTGCCAGCAGTTGGGAGCGTCGTTCAGCTGATACGCAGTATTTT.